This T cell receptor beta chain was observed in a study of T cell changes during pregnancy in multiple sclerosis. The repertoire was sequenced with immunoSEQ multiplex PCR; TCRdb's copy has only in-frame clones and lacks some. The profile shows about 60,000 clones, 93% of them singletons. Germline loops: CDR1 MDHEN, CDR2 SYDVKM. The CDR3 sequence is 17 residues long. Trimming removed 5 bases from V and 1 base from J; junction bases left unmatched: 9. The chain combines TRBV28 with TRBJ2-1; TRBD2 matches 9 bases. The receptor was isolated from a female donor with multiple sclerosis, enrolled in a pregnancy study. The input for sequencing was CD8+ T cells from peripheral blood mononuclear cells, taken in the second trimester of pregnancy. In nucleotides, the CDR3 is TGTGCCAGCAGTACCTATGGAAGCGGGAGGTCCTACAATGAGCAGTTCTTC. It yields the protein CASSTYGSGRSYNEQFF.